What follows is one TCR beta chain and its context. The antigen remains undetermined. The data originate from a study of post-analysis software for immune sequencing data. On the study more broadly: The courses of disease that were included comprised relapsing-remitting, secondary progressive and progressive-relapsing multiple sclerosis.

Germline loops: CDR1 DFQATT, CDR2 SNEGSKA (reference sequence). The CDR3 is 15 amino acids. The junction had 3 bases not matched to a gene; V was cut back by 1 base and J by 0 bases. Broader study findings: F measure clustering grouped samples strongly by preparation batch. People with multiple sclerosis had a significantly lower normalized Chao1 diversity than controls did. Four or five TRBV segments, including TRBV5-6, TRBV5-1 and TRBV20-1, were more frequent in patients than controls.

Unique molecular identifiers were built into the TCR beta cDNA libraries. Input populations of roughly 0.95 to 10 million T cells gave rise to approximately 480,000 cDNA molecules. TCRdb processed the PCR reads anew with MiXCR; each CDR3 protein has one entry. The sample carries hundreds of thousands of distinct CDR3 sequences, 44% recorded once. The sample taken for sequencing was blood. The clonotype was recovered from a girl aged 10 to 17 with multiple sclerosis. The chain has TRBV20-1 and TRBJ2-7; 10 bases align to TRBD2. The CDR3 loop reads CSARGSGGSSYEQYF. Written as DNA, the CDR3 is TGCAGTGCTAGAGGTAGCGGGGGGAGCTCCTACGAGCAGTACTTC.